This TCR beta chain appears in the sequencing data of a study of T cell repertoires in aging, cancer and after chemotherapy. By its share, this clonotype is medium-sized. Its cognate antigen is unknown. A mixed TRB-A/B primer pool amplified rearranged TRB by multiplex touch-down PCR. One entry per CDR3 protein results from TCRdb running MiXCR on the multiplex PCR reads. This sample carries some 2,000 distinct CDR3 sequences, about 19% of them seen once, and the ten largest clones take 29%. The CDR3 runs 13 residues. Trimming took off 11 bases at V and 2 bases at J, with 16 bases between the two ends. CDR1 and CDR2 from the germline V gene are MNHNS and SASEGT. Study-wide points: Loss of evenness, beyond lost richness, contributed to age-related TCR diversity decline in cancer patients.

TCR beta rearrangements were amplified from peripheral blood genomic DNA. This chain connects TRBV6-1 to TRBJ2-7; the D gene is possibly TRBD1 (5 bases). The sequence derives from a human donor with a blood cancer. The specimen was blood. The chain's CDR3 is CAGHKDKAYEQYF. CDR3 in DNA: TGTGCCGGACACAAGGACAAAGCCTACGAGCAGTACTTC.